This record covers a single T cell receptor (beta chain). The data stem from a study of blood T cell repertoires in COVID-19. This CDR3 contains 15 residues. V was clipped by 5 bases and J by 7 bases, with 15 bases between them. Looked up from germline, CDR1 is LNHNV and CDR2 is YYDKDF (reference sequence). In the study's own analysis: Nucleated cell number was recorded as an estimate derived from reference gene primer amplification. Using immunoSEQ multiplex PCR, the repertoire was profiled, and TCRdb retains in-frame clones only, with some absent. The V and J calls and clone size come from that table; D and trimming were worked out from the DNA. This table holds 250,000 to 400,000 clones, 70% to 90% found once.

The J gene is TRBJ1-6, the V gene TRBV15; possible D gene TRBD1, 5 bases. Sequencing was carried out using peripheral blood. The sequence was collected from a woman aged 25-40 years with COVID-19, enrolled during active disease. CDR3 sequence reads: CATSVTGWGNSPLHF. CDR3 bases: TGTGCCACCAGCGTAACAGGTTGGGGCAATTCACCCCTCCACTTT.